This TCR beta chain was captured in a study of T cell clonality in common variable immunodeficiency. Germline V gene data show CDR1 as DFQATT and CDR2 as SNEGSKA (reference sequence). This CDR3 spans 13 amino acids. This clone was observed many times. The DNA ends 3 residues before the CDR3 does, and the rest of the CDR3 is filled in from the germline J gene. Data came from immunoSEQ multiplex PCR; TCRdb stores just in-frame clones and leaves some out. The sample has tens of thousands of clones, none seen only once. The chain links TRBV20-1 to TRBJ2-2; D is unclear. Material for sequencing was peripheral blood mononuclear cells. This clonotype originated in a person aged 18 to 75 in good health. CDR3 DNA (partial): TGCAGTGCGAGGTCCTCCCCCAATGAAAAG. This translates into CSARSSPNEK. From start to end, the CDR3 is CSARSSPNEKLFF.